These 25 T cell receptor beta chains originate from one sample sequenced in a study of blood T cell repertoires in COVID-19. Libraries were prepared by immunoSEQ multiplex PCR; TCRdb keeps only in-frame clonotypes and omits some of them. The table includes tens of thousands of clones, roughly 80% detected once. Sequenced sample: peripheral blood. The receptor source for this set is a man older than 75 with active or convalescent COVID-19.

The rearrangement joins TRBV5-1 to TRBJ1-2; 7 nucleotides match TRBD1. The trim removed 5 bases at V and 0 bases at J, leaving 7 bases unmatched. This CDR3 contains 15 residues. Germline V gene sequence: CDR1 SGHRS, CDR2 YFSETQ. Written as DNA, the CDR3 is TGCGCCAGCAGACGGAGGGACAGCCCTAACTATGGCTACACCTTC. It codes for CASRRRDSPNYGYTF.

CDR3 in DNA: TGTGCCAGCAGTGAAGGGGGACTAGCGGTTTCCTACGAGCAGTACTTC. Residues: CASSEGGLAVSYEQYF. The V and J genes are TRBV2 and TRBJ2-7; TRBD2 matches 11 bases. CDR3 length equals 16 residues. V lost 1 base, J lost 1 base, and 3 bases stayed unmatched. Germline assignment: CDR1 SNHLY and CDR2 FYNNEI. Full variable domain (remainder filled in from reference TRBV2 and TRBJ2-7): EPEVTQTPSHQVTQMGQEVILRCVPISNHLYFYWYRQILGQKVEFLVSFYNNEISEKSEIFDDQFSVERPDGSNFTLKIRSTKLEDSAMYFCASSEGGLAVSYEQYFGPGTRLTVT.

The V gene is TRBV7-2, the J gene TRBJ1-3, with 8 bases identical to TRBD1. The J segment lost 0 bases and the V segment lost 5 bases, leaving 9 bases of the junction unmatched. The germline CDR1 and CDR2 sequences are SGHTA and FQGNSA. The CDR3 has 17 residues. The CDR3 DNA reads as TGTGCCAGCAGCCAAACGCAGGGGGCGAACTCTGGAAACACCATATATTTT. Amino acids: CASSQTQGANSGNTIYF.

This clone was recorded once. As DNA, the CDR3 is TGTGCCAGCAGCTTAGTCTTAGCGGGAGGGCCCCACGAGCAGTACTTC. Translation: CASSLVLAGGPHEQYF. The gene calls are TRBV13 and TRBJ2-7; 11 bases are a match to TRBD2. J gave up 5 bases and V 1 base, and 7 bases lay outside the gene matches. From germline, CDR1 is PRHDT and CDR2 FYEKMQ (reference sequence). CDR3 size: 16 residues. The full variable domain, in which reference TRBV13 and TRBJ2-7 provide the parts outside the CDR3, is AAGVIQSPRHLIKEKRETATLKCYPIPRHDTVYWYQQGPGQDPQFLISFYEKMQSDKGSIPDRFSAQQFSDYHSELNMSSLELGDSALYFCASSLVLAGGPHEQYFGPGTRLTVT.

As DNA, the CDR3 is TGCGCCAGCAGTCAACCCCCGACAGGGGGCTGGTATGGCTACACCTTC. Translated, it gives CASSQPPTGGWYGYTF. V is TRBV23-1 and J is TRBJ1-2; 10 bases fit TRBD1. TRBV23-1 is known as an ORF, though its function is uncertain. The ends lost 2 bases at V and 5 bases at J; junction bases unmatched: 8. The CDR3 sequence is 16 residues long.

This clone is judged medium-sized (0.01 to 0.1%). This chain joins TRBV5-1 and TRBJ2-1, with TRBD1 matching over 8 bases. After removal of 4 bases from V and 4 bases from J, the junction contained 10 bases not matched to a gene. The CDR3 runs to 16 residues. CDR1 is SGHRS, CDR2 YFSETQ, per germline. The CDR3 sequence: CASSRSSGTGYNEQFF. CDR3 nucleotides: TGCGCCAGCAGCCGAAGCAGTGGGACAGGTTACAATGAGCAGTTCTTC.

The V call is TRBV25-1, the J call TRBJ2-1, with D possibly matching TRBD1 (5 bases). CDR1 is MGHDK and CDR2 is SYGVNS in the germline V gene. Trimming removed 2 bases at V and 3 bases at J, with 11 bases between. The CDR3 consists of 15 residues. This CDR3 reads CASSEQGPDYNEQFF. In DNA form, the CDR3 reads TGTGCCAGCAGTGAACAGGGTCCCGACTACAATGAGCAGTTCTTC.

This clone has only a few counts. This rearrangement joins TRBV29-1 to TRBJ1-3; D might be TRBD1 (5 bases). Germline loops: CDR1 SQVTM, CDR2 ANQGSEA. This CDR3 contains 13 residues. V gave up 7 bases and J gave up 3 bases, with 13 bases separating them. The CDR3 protein is CSGVGRGGNTIYF. The CDR3 nucleotides read TGCAGCGGGGTGGGGCGCGGTGGAAACACCATATATTTT.

The chain carries TRBV5-1 and TRBJ2-1; possibly TRBD1 for D (6 bases). CDR1 and CDR2 (germline): SGHRS, YFSETQ. V was trimmed by 5 bases and J by 3 bases, leaving 15 bases between them. The CDR3 has 15 residues. The CDR3 nucleotides read TGCGCCAGCAGGGATCCAGGGGACGGCTACAATGAGCAGTTCTTC. Translated: CASRDPGDGYNEQFF.

The V and J genes are TRBV6-6 and TRBJ2-7, with D possibly matching TRBD2 (5 bases). The CDR3 has 17 residues. Germline CDR1 reads MNHNY; CDR2 reads SVGAGI (reference sequence). Trimming cost V 5 bases and J 5 bases, with 25 bases left between them. CDR3 amino acids: CASSPPSGPTMNDEQYF. The CDR3, as DNA: TGTGCCAGCAGTCCCCCCTCCGGACCGACTATGAACGACGAGCAGTACTTC.

The rearrangement uses TRBV24-1 and TRBJ2-5, with D maybe TRBD2 (5 bases). The CDR3 totals 13 residues. CDR1 and CDR2 (germline): KGHDR, SFDVKD. V was shortened by 4 bases and J by 7 bases, with 12 bases between the two germline ends. CDR3: CATSEGSRGTQYF. The CDR3 DNA is TGTGCCACCAGTGAAGGCTCCCGGGGGACCCAGTACTTC.

This chain joins TRBV5-4 and TRBJ1-1; D is possibly TRBD1 (6 bases). Germline lookup yields CDR1 SGHNT and CDR2 YYREEE (reference sequence). Trimming removed 1 base at V and 1 base at J, with 8 bases between. This CDR3 region has 14 residues. CDR3 in amino acids: CASSLLGGNTEAFF. The CDR3 bases are TGTGCCAGCAGCTTGTTAGGGGGGAACACTGAAGCTTTCTTT.

V and J are TRBV18 and TRBJ2-7; TRBD1 matches at 12 bases. V shed 2 bases, J shed 6 bases, and the junction held 5 bases outside the gene matches. The CDR3 is 15 residues long. The V gene's germline CDR1 is KGHSH and CDR2 LQKENI. The CDR3 DNA is TGTGCCAGCTCACCAACCGGGACAGGGGGCTTCGAGCAGTACTTC. Residues: CASSPTGTGGFEQYF.

The chain combines TRBV6-5 with TRBJ2-3; D gene unclear. The CDR3 runs 12 residues. Trimming took off 5 bases at V and 2 bases at J, with 5 bases between the two ends. Germline values: CDR1 MNHEY, CDR2 SVGAGI. The CDR3 coding sequence is TGTGCCAGCAGTCCAAACACAGATACGCAGTATTTT. It translates to CASSPNTDTQYF.

The chain recombines TRBV6-5 with TRBJ2-7, with 7 bases identical to TRBD2. This CDR3 has 15 residues. The germline CDR1 and CDR2 sequences are MNHEY and SVGAGI. V lost 6 bases, J lost 7 bases, and 15 bases stayed unmatched. CDR3 DNA sequence: TGTGCCAGCAGACTGGATCCGGGACTAACCGTGGAGCAGTACTTC. Translation: CASRLDPGLTVEQYF.

This chain connects TRBV6-1 to TRBJ2-3; D is perhaps TRBD2 (5 bases). Germline CDR1 MNHNS, CDR2 SASEGT. Trimming left V 3 bases short and J 3 bases short, with 16 bases between. The CDR3 runs 16 residues. The CDR3 sequence: CASSDFGGPLTDTQYF. The CDR3 coding sequence is TGTGCCAGCAGTGACTTTGGAGGCCCCCTGACAGATACGCAGTATTTT.

This chain joins TRBV4-2 and TRBJ2-7, with 13 positions matching TRBD2. J was trimmed by 5 bases and V by 4 bases; bases with no gene match: 5. The germline CDR1 and CDR2 sequences are LGHNA and YNFKEQ. CDR3 size: 15 residues. This CDR3 is CASSRGGLAGDEQYF. The CDR3 DNA follows: TGTGCCAGCAGCCGAGGTGGACTAGCGGGAGACGAGCAGTACTTC.

For the CDR3, the DNA is TGTGCCAGCAGCTTAATTTGGGGACTCACAGATACGCAGTATTTT. This encodes CASSLIWGLTDTQYF. The V gene is TRBV11-2, the J gene TRBJ2-3, with TRBD2 as a possible D gene (6 bases). Germline CDR1 SGHAT, CDR2 FQNNGV. V was cut by 2 bases and J by 2 bases, with 11 bases left in between. The CDR3 length is 15 residues.

The chain has TRBV6-5 and TRBJ2-6, with D perhaps TRBD1 (6 bases). CDR3 length equals 15 residues. The V end lost 5 bases, the J end lost 2 bases, and 10 bases lay between the germline ends. Germline V CDR1 and CDR2: MNHEY, SVGAGI. This CDR3 is CASSIYRAGANVLTF. In nucleotides, the CDR3 is TGTGCCAGCAGTATATACAGGGCTGGGGCCAACGTCCTGACTTTC.

J is TRBJ1-2 and V is TRBV5-4; 8 nucleotides agree with TRBD1. The CDR3 is 13 residues long. V dropped 5 bases and J dropped 8; count of bases not matched to a gene: 8. CDR1 and CDR2 (germline): SGHNT, YYREEE (reference sequence). CDR3 nucleotides: TGTGCCAGCAGACAGGGGGGAAAACGGGGCTACACCTTC. Residues: CASRQGGKRGYTF.

V usage is TRBV5-5 and J usage is TRBJ2-1; D is perhaps TRBD1 (5 bases). CDR1 and CDR2 from the germline V gene are SGHKS and YYEKEE (reference sequence). Trimming removed 0 bases from V and 12 bases from J, with 16 bases in between. The CDR3 consists of 14 residues. The CDR3 here is CASSLGRQGIGQFF. Here the CDR3 DNA reads TGTGCCAGCAGCTTGGGACGGCAGGGAATCGGGCAGTTCTTC.

The rearrangement links TRBV19 to TRBJ2-1; TRBD2 matches at 10 bases. Germline V gene lookup returns CDR1 LNHDA and CDR2 SQIVND (reference sequence). The length of the CDR3 is 18 residues. The V and J ends lost 6 bases and 0 bases, in that order; junction bases with no gene match: 11. DNA for the CDR3: TGTGCCAGTAGCCGGCGGGGACTAGCGAGACCCTCCTACAATGAGCAGTTCTTC. Translation gives CASSRRGLARPSYNEQFF.

This clone was counted between two and nine times. This chain links TRBV27 with TRBJ2-7; D gene ambiguous. V shed 0 bases and J shed 2 bases, with 8 bases lying between them. Per germline, CDR1 MNHEY and CDR2 SMNVEV (reference sequence). The CDR3 contains 14 residues. CDR3 in DNA: TGTGCCAGCAGTTTATCCGGTAATACCTACGAGCAGTACTTC. Its translation is CASSLSGNTYEQYF.

V and J are TRBV6-5 and TRBJ2-7; 7 positions match TRBD1. The CDR3 runs 16 residues. Germline values: CDR1 MNHEY, CDR2 SVGAGI. The ends lost 0 bases at V and 8 bases at J; junction bases unmatched: 13. This chain's CDR3 is CASSYSKNRGPIQQYF. CDR3 sequence (DNA): TGTGCCAGCAGTTACTCGAAAAACAGGGGCCCGATCCAGCAGTACTTC.

The rearrangement uses TRBV15 and TRBJ2-5; D may be TRBD2 (5 bases). Germline V gives CDR1 LNHNV, CDR2 YYDKDF (reference sequence). The CDR3 has 16 residues. V shed 4 bases and J shed 0 bases, with 15 bases lying between them. In nucleotides, the CDR3 is TGTGCCACCAGCAACCCACGGACGGGATACCAAGAGACCCAGTACTTC. It is translated as CATSNPRTGYQETQYF.